The clone carrying this TCR beta chain occurred once. Its antigen is undetermined. This CDR3 has 17 residues. CDR1 and CDR2 from the germline V gene are SNHLY and FYNNEI. Trimming removed 2 bases from V and 8 bases from J, with 19 bases in between. This record comes from a study of CD8 T cells in Susac syndrome. General study points: Susac-specific public clones in total CD8+ repertoires numbered about 17; in CD8+ TEMRA repertoires, they numbered five.

Reverse transcription of roughly 0.5 to 1 ug RNA was carried out with random hexamers. An immunoSEQ multiplex PCR amplified TCR beta CDR3 over 54 Vbeta and 13 Jbeta. MiXCR was run by TCRdb on the immunoSEQ multiplex PCR reads, yielding one entry per CDR3 protein. Of about 75,000 distinct CDR3 sequences in the sample, less than 95% were seen once. From blood CD8+ and CD4+ T cells, the TCR beta chain was sequenced. The CD8+ and CD4+ T cells were isolated magnetically using a negative isolation approach, whereas the TEMRA cells were enriched by FACS. The sample comprised CD8+ T cells from PBMCs. The chain is built from TRBV2 and TRBJ1-6; possibly TRBD1 for D (5 bases). The origin of this receptor is a human donor with Susac syndrome. The CDR3 coding sequence is TGTGCCAGCAGTGAATTGATATTCGGGACCTCTCATTCACCCCTCCACTTT. Its translation: CASSELIFGTSHSPLHF.